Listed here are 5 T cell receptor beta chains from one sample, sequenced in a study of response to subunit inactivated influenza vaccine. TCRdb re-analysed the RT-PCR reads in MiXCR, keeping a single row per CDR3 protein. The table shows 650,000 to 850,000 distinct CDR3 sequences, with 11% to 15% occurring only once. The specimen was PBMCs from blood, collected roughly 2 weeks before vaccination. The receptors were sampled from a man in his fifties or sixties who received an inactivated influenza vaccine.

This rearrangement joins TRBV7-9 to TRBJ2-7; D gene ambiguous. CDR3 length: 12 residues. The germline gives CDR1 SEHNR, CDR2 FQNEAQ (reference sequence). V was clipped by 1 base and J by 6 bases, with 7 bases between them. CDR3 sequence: CASSLDNPEQYF. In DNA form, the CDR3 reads TGTGCCAGCAGCTTAGACAATCCCGAGCAGTACTTC.

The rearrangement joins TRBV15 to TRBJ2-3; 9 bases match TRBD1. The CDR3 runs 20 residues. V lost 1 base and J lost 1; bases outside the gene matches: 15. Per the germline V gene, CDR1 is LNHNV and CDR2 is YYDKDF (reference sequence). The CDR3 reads CATSRGPPRNRGLGTDTQYF. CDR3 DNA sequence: TGTGCCACCAGCAGAGGACCCCCGCGTAACAGGGGGCTTGGCACAGATACGCAGTATTTT.

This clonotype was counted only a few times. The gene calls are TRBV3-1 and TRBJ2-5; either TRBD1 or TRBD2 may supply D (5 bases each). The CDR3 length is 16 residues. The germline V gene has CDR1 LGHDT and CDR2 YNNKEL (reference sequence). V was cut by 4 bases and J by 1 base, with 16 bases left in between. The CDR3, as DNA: TGTGCCAGCAGCCCCCAACGCTGGGACCGCCAAGAGACCCAGTACTTC. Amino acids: CASSPQRWDRQETQYF.

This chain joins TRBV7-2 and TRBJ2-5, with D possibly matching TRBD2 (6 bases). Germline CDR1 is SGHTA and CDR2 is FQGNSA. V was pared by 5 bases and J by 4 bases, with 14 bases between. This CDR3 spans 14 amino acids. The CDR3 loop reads CASSDLAGSETQYF. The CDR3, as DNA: TGTGCCAGCAGCGACTTGGCGGGGTCAGAGACCCAGTACTTC.

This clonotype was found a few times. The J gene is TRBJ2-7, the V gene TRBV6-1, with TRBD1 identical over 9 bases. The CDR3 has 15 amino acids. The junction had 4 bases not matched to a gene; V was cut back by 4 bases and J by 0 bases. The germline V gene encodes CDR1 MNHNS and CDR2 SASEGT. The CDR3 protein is CASSGQGGSSYEQYF. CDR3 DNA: TGTGCCAGCAGTGGACAGGGGGGAAGCTCCTACGAGCAGTACTTC.